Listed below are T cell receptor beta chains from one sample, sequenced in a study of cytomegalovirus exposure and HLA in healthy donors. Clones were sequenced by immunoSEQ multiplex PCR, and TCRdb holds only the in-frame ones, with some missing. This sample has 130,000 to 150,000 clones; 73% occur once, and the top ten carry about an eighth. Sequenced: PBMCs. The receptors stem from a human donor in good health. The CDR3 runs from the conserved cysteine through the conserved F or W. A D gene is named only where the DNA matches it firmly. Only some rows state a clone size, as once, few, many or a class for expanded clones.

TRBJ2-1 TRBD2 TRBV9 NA TGTGCCAGCAGCCCCCTACTAGCGATCAATGAGCAGTTCTTC CASSPLLAINEQFF
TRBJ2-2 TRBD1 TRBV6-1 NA TGTGCCAGCAGTGAACTGACAGGGGGGAACACCGGGGAGCTGTTTTTT CASSELTGGNTGELFF
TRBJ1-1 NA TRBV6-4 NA TGTGCCAGCAGCGTGGACTGGAACACTGAAGCTTTCTTT CASSVDWNTEAFF
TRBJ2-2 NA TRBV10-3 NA TGTGCCATCAGGGACATACAGGGTATGAGGTTCGCCGGGGAGCTGTTTTTT CAIRDIQGMRFAGELFF
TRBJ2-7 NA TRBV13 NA TGTGCCAGCAGCTTAGGGGGGTCCCTTAGCGACGAGCAGTACTTC CASSLGGSLSDEQYF
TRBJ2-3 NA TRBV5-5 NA TGTGCCAGCAGCTTTGGCTGGGGGGAGGACACAGATACGCAGTATTTT CASSFGWGEDTDTQYF
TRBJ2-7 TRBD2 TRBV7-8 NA TGTGCCAGCAGCTTCCTAGCGGCCCCACGGTCGTACGAGCAGTACTTC CASSFLAAPRSYEQYF
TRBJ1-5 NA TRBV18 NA TGTGCCAGCTCACCGTCCGGGGATACCCTTAATCAGCCCCAGCATTTT CASSPSGDTLNQPQHF
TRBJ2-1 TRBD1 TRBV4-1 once TGCGCCAGCAGCCAAGGGGGACAGGGGAATGAGCAGTTCTTC CASSQGGQGNEQFF
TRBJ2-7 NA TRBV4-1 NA TGCGCCAGCAGCCAAGATCAGGGCGAACCCTCCTACGAGCAGTACTTC CASSQDQGEPSYEQYF
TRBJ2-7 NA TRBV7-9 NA TGTGCCAGCAGCCCCCGGGGGGCTTACGAGCAGTACTTC CASSPRGAYEQYF